Presented here are 25 T cell receptor beta chains from one specimen sequenced in a study of cytomegalovirus exposure and HLA in healthy donors. 13 Jbeta primers and 60 Vbeta primers were used for the PCR. Clones were sequenced by immunoSEQ multiplex PCR, and TCRdb holds only the in-frame ones, with some missing. The sample lists over 150,000 clones; 60% to 80% were seen once. The material sequenced was PBMCs. The receptors here all came from a woman aged 40 to 49 in good health and CMV-seropositive.

This chain links TRBV6-5 with TRBJ1-2, with D possibly TRBD1 on 5 matching bases. The CDR3 spans 15 residues. V dropped 1 base and J dropped 2 bases, with 11 bases sitting between them. The germline V gene encodes CDR1 MNHEY and CDR2 SVGAGI. CDR3 loop: CASSYFSGPNYGYTF. DNA for the CDR3: TGTGCCAGCAGTTACTTTTCAGGGCCCAACTATGGCTACACCTTC.

This chain joins TRBV30 and TRBJ2-7; 11 nucleotides align to TRBD2. The CDR3 consists of 13 residues. Germline V gene data show CDR1 as GTSNPN and CDR2 as SVGIG (reference sequence). The V segment lost 2 bases and the J segment 6 bases; nucleotides outside the gene matches: 3. CDR3 sequence: CAWSTSGGGEQYF. The CDR3 bases are TGTGCCTGGAGTACTAGCGGGGGCGGCGAGCAGTACTTC.

CDR3 DNA: TGTGCCAGTAGGATCGCTCGAGCCGGGACAGGGAGTGCAGATACGCAGTATTTT. This translates into CASRIARAGTGSADTQYF. This chain links TRBV19 with TRBJ2-3, with 9 bases matching TRBD1. J gave up 4 bases and V 6 bases, and 17 bases lay outside the gene matches. Germline CDR1 is LNHDA and CDR2 is SQIVND (reference sequence). CDR3 size: 18 residues.

This clone was counted a few times. V usage is TRBV2 and J usage is TRBJ1-1; 9 nucleotides agree with TRBD1. Trimming cost V 6 bases and J 9 bases; bases outside gene matches: 11. Germline values: CDR1 SNHLY, CDR2 FYNNEI. The CDR3 consists of 14 residues. CDR3 DNA sequence: TGTGCCAGCAGCTCAGGGACAGGGTCCTCAAAAGCTTTCTTT. Translating it yields CASSSGTGSSKAFF.

This chain joins TRBV7-9 and TRBJ2-7; 7 nucleotides match TRBD1. CDR1 is SEHNR and CDR2 is FQNEAQ in the germline V gene (reference sequence). J lost 3 bases, V lost 0 bases, and 5 bases had no gene match. The CDR3 is 15 amino acids. The CDR3 loop is CASSLARDRSYEQYF. CDR3 sequence (DNA): TGTGCCAGCAGCTTAGCCCGGGACAGAAGCTACGAGCAGTACTTC.

The sample holds one count of this clone. The V gene is TRBV7-9, the J gene TRBJ2-7, with 11 bases that match TRBD2. The J segment lost 3 bases and the V segment lost 4 bases, leaving 2 bases of the junction unmatched. The CDR3 length is 14 residues. Germline V CDR1 and CDR2: SEHNR, FQNEAQ (reference sequence). For the CDR3, the DNA is TGTGCCAGCAGCTCCGGGACTAGCGGCTACGAGCAGTACTTC. It yields the protein CASSSGTSGYEQYF.

The genes are TRBV5-4 and TRBJ1-3, with 9 nucleotides matching TRBD1. CDR1 SGHNT and CDR2 YYREEE come from the germline V gene (reference sequence). The V segment lost 4 bases and the J segment 4 bases; nucleotides outside the gene matches: 15. The CDR3 is made up of 18 amino acids. CDR3 sequence reads: CASSGRRTGEFEGNTIYF. The CDR3 bases are TGTGCCAGCAGCGGTCGGAGGACAGGGGAATTCGAAGGAAACACCATATATTTT.

The chain uses TRBV6-1 and TRBJ2-7, with D unclear. Per germline, CDR1 MNHNS and CDR2 SASEGT. The V gene lost 2 bases and the J gene lost 5 bases, with 13 bases spanning the gap. This CDR3 contains 14 residues. In DNA, the CDR3 is TGTGCCAGCAGTGAAACGGCAGACTTTAACGAGCAGTACTTC. This encodes CASSETADFNEQYF.

The CDR3 DNA reads TGTGCCAGCAGCTTAGGGAGTTCTAGCACAGATACGCAGTATTTT. Its protein product is CASSLGSSSTDTQYF. The genes are TRBV7-7 and TRBJ2-3; D is ambiguous. V lost 1 base and J lost 0, with 8 bases in between. The CDR3 sequence is 15 residues long. The germline V gene encodes CDR1 SSHAT and CDR2 FNYEAQ (reference sequence).

The V gene is TRBV6-1, the J gene TRBJ2-3; 8 positions agree with TRBD2. Germline loops: CDR1 MNHNS, CDR2 SASEGT. This CDR3 has 16 amino acids. With 2 bases clipped from V and 0 bases from J, the junction kept 4 bases outside the gene matches. The CDR3 region is CASSEQRGTSTDTQYF. DNA for the CDR3: TGTGCCAGCAGTGAACAGCGGGGGACTAGCACAGATACGCAGTATTTT.

The chain uses TRBV6-1 and TRBJ2-5; 11 bases are shared with TRBD2. Trimming at V came to 1 base and at J to 2 bases, leaving 3 bases not matched to a gene. The germline gives CDR1 MNHNS, CDR2 SASEGT. This CDR3 comprises 16 residues. The CDR3 coding sequence is TGTGCCAGCAGTGAAGGAACTAGCGGGGGTCAAGAGACCCAGTACTTC. This sequence encodes CASSEGTSGGQETQYF.

V and J are TRBV7-2 and TRBJ1-5; D perhaps matches TRBD1 (5 bases). Trimming shortened V by 0 bases and J by 1 base, and 16 bases separated the two germline ends. CDR3 length: 18 residues. Germline V gene data show CDR1 as SGHTA and CDR2 as FQGNSA. This chain's CDR3 is CASSLAGGWGDSNQPQHF. The CDR3 DNA sequence: TGTGCCAGCAGCTTAGCGGGAGGTTGGGGGGACAGCAATCAGCCCCAGCATTTT.

The gene calls are TRBV6-6 and TRBJ1-2; 7 bases line up with TRBD1. Germline loops: CDR1 MNHNY, CDR2 SVGAGI (reference sequence). The CDR3 totals 16 residues. The V segment lost 7 bases and the J segment 8 bases; nucleotides outside the gene matches: 19. The CDR3 DNA reads as TGTGCCAGCATTGGGGGACAGAGAAGCCTAATGCGCGGCTACACCTTC. This sequence encodes CASIGGQRSLMRGYTF.

The chain employs TRBV4-3 and TRBJ2-5; a possible D gene is TRBD1 (6 bases). The J call may be faulty, since TRBJ2-7 better matches the DNA end. Per germline, CDR1 LGHNA and CDR2 YSLEER. The CDR3 length is 14 residues. The CDR3 DNA follows: TGCGCCAGCAGCCAACAGACAGGCCCCTACGAGCAGTACTTC. Amino acids: CASSQQTGPYEQYF.

The rearrangement uses TRBV5-1 and TRBJ1-3, with D uncertain. V was shortened by 6 bases and J by 0 bases, with 10 bases between the two germline ends. Germline V gene data show CDR1 as SGHRS and CDR2 as YFSETQ. This CDR3 comprises 14 residues. DNA for the CDR3: TGCGCCAGCACCCCGGGAGACTCTGGAAACACCATATATTTT. Amino acid sequence: CASTPGDSGNTIYF.

V usage is TRBV19 and J usage is TRBJ2-1, with TRBD2 identical over 13 bases. Per the germline V gene, CDR1 is LNHDA and CDR2 is SQIVND (reference sequence). There are 14 residues in the CDR3. The V and J ends lost 9 bases and 9 bases, in that order; junction bases with no gene match: 8. In DNA, the CDR3 is TGTGCCAGCCGACTAGCGGGAGGATCGGGTGAGCAGTTCTTC. This encodes CASRLAGGSGEQFF.

The V and J genes are TRBV18 and TRBJ2-7, with D unclear. Germline V gives CDR1 KGHSH, CDR2 LQKENI. V lost 3 bases, J lost 1 base, and 7 bases lay in between. The length of the CDR3 is 13 residues. As DNA, the CDR3 is TGTGCCAGCTCACCGGCCATTTCCTACGAGCAGTACTTC. Translated, it gives CASSPAISYEQYF. The complete variable domain, with remaining parts taken from reference TRBV18 and TRBJ2-7, reads NAGVMQNPRHLVRRRGQEARLRCSPMKGHSHVYWYRQLPEEGLKFMVYLQKENIIDESGMPKERFSAEFPKEGPSILRIQQVVRGDSAAYFCASSPAISYEQYFGPGTRLTVT.

The V gene is TRBV7-7, the J gene TRBJ2-5; D remains ambiguous. CDR1 SSHAT and CDR2 FNYEAQ come from the germline V gene (reference sequence). V lost 6 bases and J lost 2, with 13 bases in between. There are 14 residues in the CDR3. The CDR3 nucleotides are TGTGCCAGCAGTCCGATTCGGTCTCAAGAGACCCAGTACTTC. Translated, it gives CASSPIRSQETQYF. Combining the CDR3 with reference TRBV7-7 and TRBJ2-5 gives the whole variable domain GAGVSQSPRYKVTKRGQDVTLRCDPISSHATLYWYQQALGQGPEFLTYFNYEAQPDKSGLPSDRFSAERPEGSISTLTIQRTEQRDSAMYRCASSPIRSQETQYFGPGTRLLVL.

V and J are TRBV7-2 and TRBJ2-7; D is unresolved. Germline loops: CDR1 SGHTA, CDR2 FQGNSA. Trimming took 5 bases from V and 0 from J, leaving 8 bases between them. This CDR3 is 13 amino acids long. CDR3: CASSTQYSYEQYF. The DNA for the CDR3 is TGTGCCAGCAGCACACAATACTCCTACGAGCAGTACTTC.

This clone has just one count. The chain couples TRBV9 to TRBJ2-3; the match to TRBD2 covers 14 bases. The CDR3 contains 18 residues. V was clipped by 4 bases and J by 2 bases; unmatched bases: 9. The germline V gene encodes CDR1 SGDLS and CDR2 YYNGEE. CDR3 DNA: TGTGCCAGCAGCCTAGGGACTAGCGGGAGACTCCTCACAGATACGCAGTATTTT. Its translation: CASSLGTSGRLLTDTQYF. Variable domain in full (rest from reference TRBV9 and TRBJ2-3): DSGVTQTPKHLITATGQRVTLRCSPRSGDLSVYWYQQSLDQGLQFLIQYYNGEERAKGNILERFSAQQFPDLHSELNLSSLELGDSALYFCASSLGTSGRLLTDTQYFGPGTRLTVL.

The chain carries TRBV28 and TRBJ1-2, with D possibly being TRBD1 (6 bases). The CDR3 is 16 amino acids. The germline gives CDR1 MDHEN, CDR2 SYDVKM. Trimming stripped 5 bases from V and 0 bases from J, with 16 bases between. The CDR3: CASSILAGTTNYGYTF. In nucleotides, the CDR3 is TGTGCCAGCAGTATTCTCGCCGGGACAACTAACTATGGCTACACCTTC.

V and J are TRBV11-2 and TRBJ1-4, with a possible D match to TRBD1 (6 bases). V lost 5 bases and J lost 4, with 14 bases in between. Germline-derived CDR1 and CDR2 are SGHAT and FQNNGV. The CDR3 is made up of 15 amino acids. This CDR3 reads CASSTEGGYNEKLFF. The CDR3, as DNA: TGTGCCAGCAGCACCGAGGGGGGGTATAATGAAAAACTGTTTTTT. The variable domain in full, with the rest retrieved from reference TRBV11-2 and TRBJ1-4, is EAGVAQSPRYKIIEKRQSVAFWCNPISGHATLYWYQQILGQGPKLLIQFQNNGVVDDSQLPKDRFSAERLKGVDSTLKIQPAKLEDSAVYLCASSTEGGYNEKLFFGSGTQLSVL.

This clone came up once. V is TRBV19 and J is TRBJ2-6; tentatively, D is TRBD2 (5 bases). The CDR3 sequence is 15 residues long. CDR1 LNHDA and CDR2 SQIVND come from the germline V gene (reference sequence). V shed 3 bases and J shed 4 bases, with 10 bases lying between them. The CDR3 region is CASSMSGSGANVLTF. The CDR3 DNA follows: TGTGCCAGTAGTATGTCTGGGAGCGGGGCCAACGTCCTGACTTTC.

The rearrangement joins TRBV5-4 to TRBJ2-1, with 15 bases matching TRBD2. Unmatched junction bases numbered 10, after V lost 4 bases and J lost 8 bases. The CDR3 totals 17 residues. CDR1 is SGHNT and CDR2 is YYREEE in the germline V gene (reference sequence). CDR3: CASSGGLAGGLGYEQFF. In DNA, the CDR3 is TGTGCCAGCAGCGGGGGACTAGCGGGAGGTTTAGGCTATGAGCAGTTCTTC.

This chain joins TRBV6-1 and TRBJ1-6, with a weak D call TRBD1 (6 bases). Germline V gives CDR1 MNHNS, CDR2 SASEGT. The ends were cut back, 2 bases at V and 10 bases at J, with 15 bases in the middle. There are 15 residues in the CDR3. The CDR3, as DNA: TGTGCCAGCAGTGAAAATTTCCAGGGGAAGTCACCCCTCCACTTT. Its protein product is CASSENFQGKSPLHF.